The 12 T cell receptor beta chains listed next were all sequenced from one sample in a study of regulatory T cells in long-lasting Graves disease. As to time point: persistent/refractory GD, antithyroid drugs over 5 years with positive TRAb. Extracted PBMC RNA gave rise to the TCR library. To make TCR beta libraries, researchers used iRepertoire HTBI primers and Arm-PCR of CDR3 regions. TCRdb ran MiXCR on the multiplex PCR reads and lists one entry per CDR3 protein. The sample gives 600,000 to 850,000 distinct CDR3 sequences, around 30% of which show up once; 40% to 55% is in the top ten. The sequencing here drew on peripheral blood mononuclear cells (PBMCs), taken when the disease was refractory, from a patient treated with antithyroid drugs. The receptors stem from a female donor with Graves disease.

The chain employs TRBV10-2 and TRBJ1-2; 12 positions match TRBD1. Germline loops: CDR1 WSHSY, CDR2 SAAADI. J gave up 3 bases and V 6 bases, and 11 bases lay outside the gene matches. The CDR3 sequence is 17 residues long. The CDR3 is CASRGRGQGAGDYGYTF. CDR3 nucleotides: TGCGCCAGCAGAGGTCGGGGACAGGGGGCTGGCGACTATGGCTACACCTTC.

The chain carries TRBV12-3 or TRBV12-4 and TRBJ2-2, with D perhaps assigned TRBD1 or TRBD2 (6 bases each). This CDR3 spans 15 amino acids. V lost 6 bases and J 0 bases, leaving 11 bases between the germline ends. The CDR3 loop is CASRLRDTNTGELFF. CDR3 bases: TGTGCCAGCAGGTTGCGGGACACGAACACCGGGGAGCTGTTTTTT.

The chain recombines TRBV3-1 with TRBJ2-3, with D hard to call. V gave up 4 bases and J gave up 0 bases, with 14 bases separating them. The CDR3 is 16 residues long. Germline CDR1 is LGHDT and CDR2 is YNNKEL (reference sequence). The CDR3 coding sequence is TGTGCCAGCAGCCCCAGGATAGGTAGAAGCACAGATACGCAGTATTTT. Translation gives CASSPRIGRSTDTQYF.

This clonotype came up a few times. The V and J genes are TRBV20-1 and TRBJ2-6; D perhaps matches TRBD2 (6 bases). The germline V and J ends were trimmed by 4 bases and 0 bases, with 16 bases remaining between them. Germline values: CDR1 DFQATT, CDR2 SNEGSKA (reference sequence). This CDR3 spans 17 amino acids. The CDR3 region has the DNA TGCAGTGCTACACCTAATTTGGGGGGCTCTGGGGCCAACGTCCTGACTTTC. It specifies CSATPNLGGSGANVLTF.

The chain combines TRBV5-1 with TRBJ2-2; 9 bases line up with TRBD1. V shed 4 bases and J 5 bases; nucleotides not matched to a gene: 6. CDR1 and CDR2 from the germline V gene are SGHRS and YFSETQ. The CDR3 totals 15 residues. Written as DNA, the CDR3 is TGCGCCAGCAGCGGGGGGACAGGGCGAACCGGGGAGCTGTTTTTT. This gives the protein CASSGGTGRTGELFF.

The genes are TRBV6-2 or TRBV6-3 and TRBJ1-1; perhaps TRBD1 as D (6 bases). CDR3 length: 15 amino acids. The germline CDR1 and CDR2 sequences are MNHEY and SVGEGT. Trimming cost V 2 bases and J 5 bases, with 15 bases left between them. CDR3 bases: TGTGCCAGCAGTTACCGCCTTCAAGGGGGTACTGAAGCTTTCTTT. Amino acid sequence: CASSYRLQGGTEAFF.

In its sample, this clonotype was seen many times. The CDR3 reads CASSPGPGELFF. The CDR3, as DNA: TGTGCCAGCAGCCCCGGACCCGGGGAGCTGTTTTTT. V and J are TRBV9 and TRBJ2-2, with D unclear. The germline V and J ends were trimmed by 4 bases and 6 bases, with 7 bases remaining between them. The CDR3 covers 12 residues. Germline V CDR1 and CDR2: SGDLS, YYNGEE.

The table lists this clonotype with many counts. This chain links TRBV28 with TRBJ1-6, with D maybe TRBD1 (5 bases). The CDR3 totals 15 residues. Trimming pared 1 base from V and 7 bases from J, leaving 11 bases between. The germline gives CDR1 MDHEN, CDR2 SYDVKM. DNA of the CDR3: TGTGCCAGCAGTTTATTGGGCAGGGACAATTCACCCCTCCACTTT. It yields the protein CASSLLGRDNSPLHF.

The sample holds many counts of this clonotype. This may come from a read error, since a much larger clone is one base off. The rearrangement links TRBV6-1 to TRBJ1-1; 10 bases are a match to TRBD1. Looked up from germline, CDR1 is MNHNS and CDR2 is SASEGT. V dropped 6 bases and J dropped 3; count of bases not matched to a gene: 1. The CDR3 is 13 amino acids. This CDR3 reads CASSGQGDTEAFF. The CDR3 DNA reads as TGTGCCAGCAGCGGACAGGGGGACACTGAAGCTTTCTTT.

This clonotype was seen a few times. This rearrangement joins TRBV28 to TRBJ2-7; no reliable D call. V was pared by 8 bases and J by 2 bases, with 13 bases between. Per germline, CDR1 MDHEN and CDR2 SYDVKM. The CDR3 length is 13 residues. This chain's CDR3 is CASPMGLPYEQYF. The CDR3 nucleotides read TGTGCCAGCCCCATGGGTCTCCCCTACGAGCAGTACTTC.

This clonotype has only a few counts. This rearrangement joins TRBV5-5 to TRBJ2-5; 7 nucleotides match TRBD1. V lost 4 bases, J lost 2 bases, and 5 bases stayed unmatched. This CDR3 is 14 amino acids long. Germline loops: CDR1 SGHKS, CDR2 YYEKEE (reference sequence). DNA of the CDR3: TGTGCCAGCAGCCCCGGACAGGCTCAAGAGACCCAGTACTTC. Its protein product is CASSPGQAQETQYF. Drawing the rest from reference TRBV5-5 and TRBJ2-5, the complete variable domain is DAGVTQSPTHLIKTRGQQVTLRCSPISGHKSVSWYQQVLGQGPQFIFQYYEKEERGRGNFPDRFSARQFPNYSSELNVNALLLGDSALYLCASSPGQAQETQYFGPGTRLLVL.

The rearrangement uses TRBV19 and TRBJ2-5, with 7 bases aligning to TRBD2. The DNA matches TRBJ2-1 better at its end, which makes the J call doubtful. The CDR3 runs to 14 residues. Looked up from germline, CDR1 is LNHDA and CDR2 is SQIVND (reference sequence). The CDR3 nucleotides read TGTGCCAGTCGCCGGGGAGGGTACCTGCGGGAGCAGTTCTTC. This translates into CASRRGGYLREQFF.